These 7 T cell receptor beta chains share one sample of origin, sequenced in a study of cytomegalovirus exposure and HLA in healthy donors (dated by TCRdb to 2015 to 2018). Libraries came from the immunoSEQ multiplex PCR assay. The multiplex PCR relied on a mix of 60 forward primers for TCR Vbeta segments and 13 reverse primers for TCR Jbeta segments. TCRdb provides this immuneACCESS table in a form limited to in-frame rearrangements. Some clones are lacking; in checked studies, under half of them reflect an unresolved V gene, and why the rest are absent is not known. A total of around 130,000 clones appear in this sample, roughly 79% of them only once. Of the sample, roughly 1.5% is held by the ten largest clones. Sequenced material: PBMCs. All receptors come from a woman aged 18-35 years in good health and CMV-seronegative.

The gene calls are TRBV6-1 and TRBJ1-2; the match to TRBD1 covers 10 bases. The CDR3 length is 17 residues. Germline trimming cut 1 base from V and 4 bases from J; bases unmatched to any gene: 9. The germline V gene has CDR1 MNHNS and CDR2 SASEGT. The CDR3 loop reads CASSEGTGGREGYGYTF. Written as DNA, the CDR3 is TGTGCCAGCAGTGAAGGGACAGGGGGACGAGAAGGCTATGGCTACACCTTC.

The chain combines TRBV13 with TRBJ2-7; 12 bases fit TRBD2. The CDR3 loop spans 16 amino acids. Trimming took 5 bases from V and 4 from J; bases not matched to a gene: 9. Germline V gives CDR1 PRHDT, CDR2 FYEKMQ (reference sequence). For the CDR3, the DNA is TGTGCCAGCAGCCGATCGACTAGCGGGAGATTATACGAGCAGTACTTC. Amino acid sequence: CASSRSTSGRLYEQYF.

The chain links TRBV6-6 to TRBJ1-1, with D maybe TRBD1 (5 bases). V shed 2 bases and J shed 7 bases, with 8 bases lying between them. The CDR3 runs 12 residues. CDR1 is MNHNY, CDR2 SVGAGI, per germline (reference sequence). CDR3 region: CASSYPDSEAFF. As DNA, the CDR3 is TGTGCCAGCAGTTACCCCGACAGTGAAGCTTTCTTT.

This clone was seen a few times. The chain combines TRBV4-1 with TRBJ2-5; tentatively, D is TRBD2 (5 bases). The germline V gene encodes CDR1 MGHRA and CDR2 YSYEKL. The CDR3 has 14 amino acids. V lost 0 bases and J 6 bases, leaving 11 bases between the germline ends. Here the CDR3 reads CASSQEAEEKTQYF. The CDR3 DNA is TGCGCCAGCAGCCAAGAGGCGGAGGAAAAGACCCAGTACTTC.

V is TRBV27 and J is TRBJ1-1; 9 bases fit TRBD1. CDR3 length: 15 residues. CDR1 MNHEY and CDR2 SMNVEV come from the germline V gene (reference sequence). V was clipped by 2 bases and J by 7 bases; unmatched bases: 8. CDR3 residues: CASSLRDRGFLEAFF. CDR3 nucleotides: TGTGCCAGCAGTTTACGAGACAGGGGGTTTCTTGAAGCTTTCTTT.

The chain has TRBV7-9 and TRBJ2-1; TRBD2 matches at 12 bases. V lost 5 bases and J lost 3; bases outside the gene matches: 8. Germline V CDR1 and CDR2: SEHNR, FQNEAQ (reference sequence). The CDR3 covers 17 residues. CDR3 sequence: CASSTGLAGILYNEQFF. CDR3 nucleotides: TGTGCCAGCAGCACCGGACTAGCGGGGATTCTCTACAATGAGCAGTTCTTC. The full variable domain, completed using reference TRBV7-9 and TRBJ2-1, is DTGVSQNPRHKITKRGQNVTFRCDPISEHNRLYWYRQTLGQGPEFLTYFQNEAQLEKSRLLSDRFSAERPKGSFSTLEIQRTEQGDSAMYLCASSTGLAGILYNEQFFGPGTRLTVL.

The sample holds a few counts of this clone. V and J are TRBV5-8 and TRBJ1-1; 7 bases are a match to TRBD1. From germline, CDR1 is SGHTS and CDR2 YDEGEE. The CDR3 runs 15 residues. The J segment lost 2 bases and the V segment lost 4 bases, leaving 8 bases of the junction unmatched. The DNA for the CDR3 is TGTGCCAGCAGCAATCGGACAGGTGTCAACACTGAAGCTTTCTTT. Protein sequence: CASSNRTGVNTEAFF. The complete variable domain, with remaining parts taken from reference TRBV5-8 and TRBJ1-1, reads EAGVTQSPTHLIKTRGQQATLRCSPISGHTSVYWYQQALGLGLQFLLWYDEGEERNRGNFPPRFSGRQFPNYSSELNVNALELEDSALYLCASSNRTGVNTEAFFGQGTRLTVV.